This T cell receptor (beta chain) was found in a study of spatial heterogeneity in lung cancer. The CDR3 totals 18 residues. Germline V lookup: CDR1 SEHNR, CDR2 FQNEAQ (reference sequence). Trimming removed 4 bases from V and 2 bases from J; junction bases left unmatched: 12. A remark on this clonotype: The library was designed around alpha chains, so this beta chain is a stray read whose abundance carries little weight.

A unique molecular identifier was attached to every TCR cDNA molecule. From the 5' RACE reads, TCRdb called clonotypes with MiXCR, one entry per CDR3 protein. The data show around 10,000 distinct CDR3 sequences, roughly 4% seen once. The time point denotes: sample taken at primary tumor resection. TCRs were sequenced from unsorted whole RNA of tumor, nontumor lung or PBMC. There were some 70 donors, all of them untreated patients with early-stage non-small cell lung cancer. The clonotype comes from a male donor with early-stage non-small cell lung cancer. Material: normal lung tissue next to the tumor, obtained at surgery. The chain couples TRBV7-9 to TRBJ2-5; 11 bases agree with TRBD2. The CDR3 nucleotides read TGTGCCAGCAGCTCGCCAAAGGGACTAGCGGAACTGCAAGAGACCCAGTACTTC. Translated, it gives CASSSPKGLAELQETQYF.